This T cell receptor beta chain was identified in a study of T cells in Graves' hyperthyroidism and ophthalmopathy (dated by TCRdb to about 2019). Describing the broader study: Peripheral blood was collected at initial diagnosis, before any treatment. To identify TCR V-J signatures that set the groups apart, the researchers used a discovery cohort of 90 to 100 patients, made up of around 42 with Graves' ophthalmopathy and about 59 with stable Graves' hyperthyroidism. Prospective prediction of ophthalmopathy was tested in an independent validation cohort consisting of about 20 hyperthyroidism patients and 15 or so patients who later progressed to ophthalmopathy. The 100 or so discovery patients were divided at random into training and test sets in a 7:3 ratio. In addition, the study compared T-cell repertoires in thyroid tissue and in blood from about 6 Graves' hyperthyroidism patients. After blood sampling, hyperthyroidism patients were treated with methimazole at a starting dose of 30 mg daily, and ophthalmopathy patients were treated with high-dose intravenous methylprednisolone. The paper reports TCR Vbeta CDR3 sequencing of approximately 130 peripheral blood samples: some 41 ophthalmopathy, some 80 hyperthyroidism and 17 progressor patients.

A remark on this clonotype: Its antigen remains undetermined. There are no base qualities to consult, and no much larger clone falls within one base.

Stable Graves' hyperthyroidism was defined as the absence of progression to ophthalmopathy over 18 months of follow-up. Hyperthyroidism patients were newly diagnosed, with disease duration under 2 months, and aged 18 to 65 years. The study excluded patients with uncontrolled infections, other autoimmune diseases, pregnancy or lactation. Diagnoses were established on the basis of clinical symptoms, serum thyroxine and TRAb, thyroid ultrasound, and orbital computed tomography. PBMCs were separated from under 11 ml of fresh peripheral blood using Ficoll-Paque density gradient centrifugation. Trizol reagent was used to extract total RNA, and RNA quality was then checked on an Agilent 2100 Bioanalyzer. The germline V gene sets CDR1 to SGHRS and CDR2 to YFSETQ. The CDR3 numbers 11 residues from cysteine through phenylalanine. Left in the record is the CDR3 DNA by itself, 33 bases read in frame from the first base. Trimming takes 0 bases from V and 6 bases from J, and the germline ends sit 3 bases apart.

The paper as a whole reports these results and caveats: During validation, the model predicted progression to ophthalmopathy a median of around 6 months ahead of onset, with roughly 65% sensitivity and 72% to 80% specificity. A model built on a 13 V-J signature distinguished ophthalmopathy from stable hyperthyroidism, reaching about 89% sensitivity and approximately 83% specificity in cross-validation and 80%/75% in testing. Most expanded thyroid clonotypes (frequency above 0.001) were also detected in blood, suggesting blood repertoires may reflect thyroid immune responses. Sample size was not statistically predetermined, and blinding of investigators to group allocation was not performed.

The TCR beta CDR3 regions were amplified from the RNA transcripts. The first round of RT-PCR for the TCR CDR3 was performed with the HTBI primer set and the Qiagen OneStep RT-PCR kit. Libraries were constructed in a second round of multiplex PCR, after which size selection and purification were performed. Paired-end sequencing of the libraries was performed with 100 bp reads on an Illumina HiSeq2000. On the authors' methods: SOAPnuke was used to process the raw data, with reads discarded if the reads contained adapters or uncalled bases, had a mean Phred below 15, or lacked an exact constant-primer or identifier match. High-quality paired reads were merged using COPE v1.2.5, and each unique nucleotide sequence was defined as a clonotype. MiTCR v1.1 was used to align the clonotypes against IMGT TRBV, TRBD and TRBJ reference segments. The analysis was restricted to V-J combinations with a frequency above 0.0001, which together covered roughly 99% of the repertoires. A TCS score was defined as the ratio between F50 (clonal expansion) and ExV (chaos), using BLOSUM62-based TCRdist between CDR3 peptides within each V-J. Welch's t-statistics and random forest reduced roughly 530 V-J features to roughly 13, which were used in a naive Bayes classifier (R e1071). The public reads were reanalyzed by TCRdb: fastp trimming at Q25, MiXCR alignment, in-frame beta chains only. Under each unique CDR3 protein, matching rows form one entry showing the most common genes and DNA. These V and J calls originate from TCRdb's pipeline instead of the authors' own analysis. The sample records about 180,000 distinct CDR3 sequences, approximately 15% of which are singletons. Of the sample, approximately 28% is held by the ten largest clones.

The chain was built from TRBV5-1 and TRBJ1-1; no D gene call is confident. The sequencing sample was made of blood. The sequence came from a woman aged 45-65 years with Graves' hyperthyroidism. The CDR3 protein: CASSLDSEAFF. In nucleotide form, the sequence is TGCGCCAGCAGCTTGGATTCTGAAGCTTTCTTT.